The 29 T cell receptor beta chains reported below all come from one sample, sequenced in a study of blood T cell repertoires in COVID-19 (dated by TCRdb to 2019 to 2021). Library prep was done by the immunoSEQ multiplex PCR assay. The source is immuneACCESS, and TCRdb retained only in-frame sequences with V and J called. Part of the clones is not carried over; for the studies checked, unresolved V genes explain less than half of this, and the remainder is unexplained. The table for this sample lists approximately 280,000 clones; roughly 86% of them were counted only once. Under 2.5% of the sample is in the top ten clones. Sequencing input: PBMCs or T cells enriched from blood (not recorded which). The receptor source for this set is a woman aged 55-70 years who had recovered from COVID-19.

The chain carries TRBV29-1 and TRBJ1-4, with TRBD1 matching 8 bases. The CDR3 has 11 residues. The germline CDR1 and CDR2 sequences are SQVTM and ANQGSEA. The V and J ends lost 6 bases and 8 bases, in that order; junction bases with no gene match: 2. CDR3: CSVTGEEKLFF. Here the CDR3 DNA reads TGCAGCGTGACAGGGGAAGAAAAACTGTTTTTT.

V gene TRBV5-1 combines with J gene TRBJ1-4; no definite D call. Per the germline V gene, CDR1 is SGHRS and CDR2 is YFSETQ. The ends were cut back, 1 base at V and 3 bases at J, with 7 bases in the middle. The CDR3 length is 14 residues. Here the CDR3 DNA reads TGCGCCAGCAGCTTGCAAGCGTCTAATGAAAAACTGTTTTTT. Protein sequence: CASSLQASNEKLFF.

On this clone: Within the sample, other DNA sequences also encode this same CDR3. The rearrangement joins TRBV5-1 to TRBJ1-5; possibly TRBD1 for D (5 bases). Per the germline V gene, CDR1 is SGHRS and CDR2 is YFSETQ. CDR3 length: 15 residues. V lost 4 bases to trimming and J lost 0 bases, with 11 bases between them. As DNA, the CDR3 is TGCGCCAGCAGCCGGGGGGAGGGTAGCAATCAGCCCCAGCATTTT. It translates to CASSRGEGSNQPQHF.

This chain joins TRBV24-1 and TRBJ2-1; 8 nucleotides line up with TRBD2. The CDR3 runs to 16 residues. V dropped 0 bases and J dropped 5; count of bases not matched to a gene: 5. In germline, CDR1 is KGHDR, CDR2 SFDVKD. The CDR3 sequence is CATSDLGSGSHNEQFF. In nucleotides, the CDR3 is TGTGCCACCAGTGATTTGGGGAGCGGGAGCCACAATGAGCAGTTCTTC.

The chain has TRBV5-1 and TRBJ1-2; maybe TRBD1 (5 bases). Trimming shortened V by 0 bases and J by 7 bases, and 13 bases separated the two germline ends. The germline V gene has CDR1 SGHRS and CDR2 YFSETQ. CDR3 length: 14 residues. CDR3 residues: CASSLDLGRGGYTF. CDR3 coding DNA: TGCGCCAGCAGCTTGGATTTGGGGCGGGGTGGCTACACCTTC.

This clone appeared once. The V call is TRBV5-6, the J call TRBJ2-2; D is ambiguous. The CDR3 is made up of 12 amino acids. In germline, CDR1 is SGHDT, CDR2 YYEEEE. V was pared by 2 bases and J by 6 bases, with 5 bases between. The DNA of the CDR3 is TGTGCCAGCAGCTTAAACTCCGGGGAGCTGTTTTTT. Residues: CASSLNSGELFF.

The rearrangement joins TRBV6-2 or TRBV6-3 to TRBJ1-5, with TRBD1 matching 7 bases. From germline, CDR1 is MNHEY and CDR2 SVGEGT. Trimming took 0 bases from V and 5 from J; bases not matched to a gene: 13. This CDR3 spans 18 amino acids. The DNA of the CDR3 is TGTGCCAGCAGTTACTCGGACAGGCCCAGGCCCGGAGATCAGCCCCAGCATTTT. It yields the protein CASSYSDRPRPGDQPQHF.

This chain links TRBV28 with TRBJ1-2; D is unclear. Trimming left V 5 bases short and J 4 bases short, with 11 bases between. In germline, CDR1 is MDHEN, CDR2 SYDVKM. CDR3 size: 13 residues. The CDR3 protein is CASSRTNTYGYTF. The CDR3 DNA is TGTGCCAGCAGTCGGACTAATACCTATGGCTACACCTTC.

This sequence joins TRBV9 and TRBJ2-7; TRBD2 might be the D (6 bases). The V gene lost 4 bases and the J gene lost 3 bases, with 14 bases spanning the gap. This CDR3 contains 14 residues. Germline CDR1 reads SGDLS; CDR2 reads YYNGEE. As DNA, the CDR3 is TGTGCCAGCAGCCCCCGGGCAGCGGGCTACGAGCAGTACTTC. This codes for CASSPRAAGYEQYF.

The V and J genes are TRBV7-9 and TRBJ2-1; TRBD2 matches at 7 bases. The CDR3 is 16 amino acids. CDR1 SEHNR and CDR2 FQNEAQ come from the germline V gene (reference sequence). J lost 0 bases, V lost 11 bases, and 13 bases had no gene match. The DNA of the CDR3 is TGTGCCGGATTACTAGCGCCAACTCCCTCCTACAATGAGCAGTTCTTC. Encoded protein: CAGLLAPTPSYNEQFF.

The V gene is TRBV28, the J gene TRBJ1-2, with 9 positions matching TRBD1. CDR1 is MDHEN and CDR2 is SYDVKM in the germline V gene. This CDR3 region has 15 residues. J was trimmed by 5 bases and V by 4 bases; bases with no gene match: 8. The CDR3 nucleotides read TGTGCCAGCAGTTCCCCGGACAGGGGATTTTATGGCTACACCTTC. It encodes CASSSPDRGFYGYTF.

The genes are TRBV28 and TRBJ1-3; D gene unclear. V was trimmed by 8 bases and J by 3 bases, leaving 11 bases between them. CDR3 length: 13 amino acids. From germline, CDR1 is MDHEN and CDR2 SYDVKM. The DNA of the CDR3 is TGTGCCAGCTCGTCGGGGAATGGAAACACCATATATTTT. Amino acid sequence: CASSSGNGNTIYF.

J is TRBJ2-2 and V is TRBV19; the D gene is possibly TRBD2 (5 bases). Germline CDR1 reads LNHDA; CDR2 reads SQIVND (reference sequence). The V gene lost 3 bases and the J gene lost 5 bases, with 10 bases spanning the gap. The CDR3 has 14 amino acids. The DNA for the CDR3 is TGTGCCAGTAGTATTGTTAGGGAGACCGGGGAGCTGTTTTTT. This translates into CASSIVRETGELFF.

This chain joins TRBV27 and TRBJ2-6; D is undetermined. Trimming removed 2 bases at V and 2 bases at J, with 7 bases between. Germline assignment: CDR1 MNHEY and CDR2 SMNVEV (reference sequence). CDR3 size: 15 residues. The chain's CDR3 is CASSLVSAGANVLTF. Here the CDR3 DNA reads TGTGCCAGCAGTTTAGTGTCTGCTGGGGCCAACGTCCTGACTTTC.

The gene calls are TRBV18 and TRBJ2-2; TRBD1 matches at 10 bases. V lost 4 bases, J lost 5 bases, and 7 bases stayed unmatched. The CDR3 sequence is 16 residues long. Germline CDR1 is KGHSH and CDR2 is LQKENI. In DNA form, the CDR3 reads TGTGCCAGCTCACTTCGACAGGGGGCGAGTACCGGGGAGCTGTTTTTT. Translated: CASSLRQGASTGELFF.

This clone was counted only a few times. The chain links TRBV27 to TRBJ2-1; TRBD2 matches at 7 bases. The V and J ends lost 4 bases and 5 bases, in that order; junction bases with no gene match: 14. This CDR3 is built from 17 residues. The germline V gene encodes CDR1 MNHEY and CDR2 SMNVEV (reference sequence). The CDR3 nucleotides are TGTGCCAGCAGTTCTAGGAGCCCCAGCGGGATAAACAATGAGCAGTTCTTC. The encoded protein is CASSSRSPSGINNEQFF.

The table lists this clone with a count of one. The chain links TRBV12-5 to TRBJ2-1; TRBD2 aligns across 8 bases. CDR3 size: 15 residues. The V gene end was trimmed by 6 bases and the J gene end by 5 bases; junction bases not matched to a gene: 9. From germline, CDR1 is LGHNT and CDR2 FRNRAP. The CDR3 nucleotides are TGTGCTAGTGGCTCCGTAGCGGGGCTAAACAATGAGCAGTTCTTC. It encodes CASGSVAGLNNEQFF.

The V gene is TRBV28, the J gene TRBJ1-5, with D tentatively TRBD1 (5 bases). Germline values: CDR1 MDHEN, CDR2 SYDVKM. The CDR3 consists of 13 residues. V lost 5 bases and J 7 bases, leaving 12 bases between the germline ends. The CDR3 DNA reads TGTGCCAGCAGTCCGCCGGAGGGGCAGCCCCAGCATTTT. It yields the protein CASSPPEGQPQHF.

This chain uses TRBV9 with TRBJ1-2; 7 nucleotides agree with TRBD1. The J segment lost 8 bases and the V segment lost 2 bases, leaving 6 bases of the junction unmatched. Germline V gene data show CDR1 as SGDLS and CDR2 as YYNGEE. There are 13 residues in the CDR3. The CDR3 region is CASSVAQGHGYTF. The CDR3, as DNA: TGTGCCAGCAGCGTGGCACAGGGGCACGGCTACACCTTC.

This rearrangement joins TRBV11-1 to TRBJ2-1; 9 positions agree with TRBD2. CDR1 SGHAT and CDR2 FQDESV come from the germline V gene (reference sequence). Trimming took 6 bases from V and 0 from J; bases not matched to a gene: 3. There are 15 residues in the CDR3. CDR3 bases: TGTGCCAGCAGAGGTAGCGGGAGCTCCTACAATGAGCAGTTCTTC. Protein: CASRGSGSSYNEQFF.

This clone was found once. The rearrangement links TRBV3-1 (or the pseudogene TRBV3-2) to TRBJ1-4; D is uncertain. This CDR3 spans 14 amino acids. CDR1 LGHDT and CDR2 YNNKEL come from the germline V gene (reference sequence). The germline V and J ends were trimmed by 1 base and 2 bases, with 5 bases remaining between them. This chain's CDR3 is CASSQGGTNEKLFF. As DNA, the CDR3 is TGTGCCAGCAGCCAAGGAGGGACTAATGAAAAACTGTTTTTT.

The chain links TRBV10-1 to TRBJ2-1; 10 positions match TRBD2. This CDR3 spans 15 amino acids. Germline assignment: CDR1 WNHNN and CDR2 SYGVQD (reference sequence). The V gene end was trimmed by 1 base and the J gene end by 9 bases; junction bases not matched to a gene: 6. The CDR3 is CASSEFQRGGGEQFF. CDR3 bases: TGCGCCAGCAGTGAGTTTCAGCGGGGGGGAGGTGAGCAGTTCTTC.

The rearrangement uses TRBV9 and TRBJ2-5, with D uncertain. CDR1 SGDLS and CDR2 YYNGEE come from the germline V gene. CDR3 length: 14 residues. Trimming took off 0 bases at V and 2 bases at J, with 8 bases between the two ends. The CDR3 sequence: CASSVGGEQETQYF. CDR3 coding DNA: TGTGCCAGCAGCGTAGGTGGAGAACAAGAGACCCAGTACTTC. Full variable domain (remainder filled in from reference TRBV9 and TRBJ2-5): DSGVTQTPKHLITATGQRVTLRCSPRSGDLSVYWYQQSLDQGLQFLIQYYNGEERAKGNILERFSAQQFPDLHSELNLSSLELGDSALYFCASSVGGEQETQYFGPGTRLLVL.

CDR3 sequence reads: CATSVTGSYGNEQFF. The CDR3 DNA reads as TGTGCCACCAGTGTTACGGGGTCCTACGGGAATGAGCAGTTCTTC. V and J are TRBV24-1 and TRBJ2-1, with D perhaps TRBD2 (5 bases). CDR3 length equals 15 residues. V lost 5 bases and J lost 7, with 17 bases in between. Germline CDR1 KGHDR, CDR2 SFDVKD.

The chain uses TRBV5-1 and TRBJ2-1, with D possibly being TRBD2 (5 bases). The CDR3 sequence is 16 residues long. V was trimmed by 4 bases and J by 4 bases, leaving 18 bases between them. Germline V gene data show CDR1 as SGHRS and CDR2 as YFSETQ. The CDR3 here is CASSKTPGGGYNEQFF. The CDR3 coding sequence is TGCGCCAGCAGCAAAACGCCGGGCGGAGGATACAATGAGCAGTTCTTC.

This sequence joins TRBV30 and TRBJ1-6, with TRBD1 matching 7 bases. The CDR3 totals 14 residues. Germline V gene lookup returns CDR1 GTSNPN and CDR2 SVGIG (reference sequence). V shed 3 bases and J 10 bases; nucleotides not matched to a gene: 9. For the CDR3, the DNA is TGTGCCTGGAGCCTACAGGGGTCGGAATCACCCCTCCACTTT. This gives the protein CAWSLQGSESPLHF.

The rearrangement uses TRBV11-2 and TRBJ2-7; 8 bases are shared with TRBD1. Germline CDR1 is SGHAT and CDR2 is FQNNGV. V dropped 0 bases and J dropped 5; count of bases not matched to a gene: 3. The CDR3 totals 14 residues. CDR3: CASSLDRGLDEQYF. In DNA form, the CDR3 reads TGTGCCAGCAGCTTAGACAGGGGGCTTGACGAGCAGTACTTC.

The chain has TRBV6-1 and TRBJ2-3, with D perhaps matching TRBD2 (6 bases). The CDR3 extends over 17 amino acids. V was clipped by 2 bases and J by 0 bases, with 15 bases between them. Germline CDR1 reads MNHNS; CDR2 reads SASEGT. The CDR3 region is CASSENMGGYSTDTQYF. In nucleotides, the CDR3 is TGTGCCAGCAGTGAAAATATGGGGGGATATAGCACAGATACGCAGTATTTT.

The chain joins TRBV27 to TRBJ1-5, with D tentatively TRBD1 (5 bases). V lost 6 bases and J 2 bases, leaving 17 bases between the germline ends. The CDR3 spans 16 residues. The germline CDR1 and CDR2 sequences are MNHEY and SMNVEV (reference sequence). The CDR3 reads CASSQNGGERNQPQHF. DNA for the CDR3: TGTGCCAGCAGCCAAAATGGGGGGGAACGCAATCAGCCCCAGCATTTT.